Listed here are 27 T cell receptor beta chains from one sample, sequenced in a study of control samples from healthy donors and cancer patients. The data were produced by immunoSEQ multiplex PCR, yet TCRdb's version contains in-frame clones alone and is incomplete. There are more than 50,000 clones in the sample; roughly 87% occur only once, and around 3.8% lies in the top ten. The sequenced sample was blood. These receptors came from a man aged 50 to 60 in good health.

In its sample, this clone was seen once. The CDR3 is CASRALGQGADTQYF. The CDR3 DNA reads TGTGCCAGCAGGGCCTTAGGACAGGGAGCAGATACGCAGTATTTT. The V and J genes are TRBV2 and TRBJ2-3; 8 bases fit TRBD1. CDR3 length: 15 residues. Germline CDR1 SNHLY, CDR2 FYNNEI. V shed 6 bases, J shed 4 bases, and the junction held 9 bases outside the gene matches.

The chain carries TRBV24-1 and TRBJ2-2, with TRBD2 matching over 7 bases. Unmatched junction bases numbered 7, after V lost 2 bases and J lost 5 bases. The CDR3 extends over 16 amino acids. Germline V gene data show CDR1 as KGHDR and CDR2 as SFDVKD. The CDR3 loop is CATSDSGLVRTGELFF. Written as DNA, the CDR3 is TGTGCCACCAGTGATTCCGGACTAGTAAGGACCGGGGAGCTGTTTTTT.

The gene calls are TRBV5-6 and TRBJ2-1; 7 bases line up with TRBD1. The trim removed 0 bases at V and 5 bases at J, leaving 5 bases unmatched. This CDR3 is built from 15 residues. The germline V gene encodes CDR1 SGHDT and CDR2 YYEEEE. CDR3 loop: CASSLEGARNNEQFF. The CDR3 DNA follows: TGTGCCAGCAGCTTGGAGGGGGCCCGGAACAATGAGCAGTTCTTC.

This rearrangement joins TRBV6-6 to TRBJ1-1; D might be TRBD1 (5 bases). Germline loops: CDR1 MNHNY, CDR2 SVGAGI (reference sequence). This CDR3 has 14 amino acids. V lost 4 bases and J lost 4, with 13 bases in between. This chain's CDR3 is CASSFQGGGTEAFF. In DNA form, the CDR3 reads TGTGCCAGCAGTTTCCAGGGAGGTGGCACTGAAGCTTTCTTT.

Only one count was recorded for this clone. This chain links TRBV16 with TRBJ1-2; D ambiguous. The CDR3 consists of 14 residues. The V gene's germline CDR1 is KGHSY and CDR2 FQNENV. With 0 bases removed from V and 2 bases from J, the gap between germline ends came to 7 bases. The CDR3 loop is CASSQSNGNYGYTF. The CDR3 coding sequence is TGTGCCAGCAGCCAATCTAACGGGAACTATGGCTACACCTTC. Full variable domain (remainder filled in from reference TRBV16 and TRBJ1-2): GEEVAQTPKHLVRGEGQKAKLYCAPIKGHSYVFWYQQVLKNEFKFLISFQNENVFDETGMPKERFSAKCLPNSPCSLEIQATKLEDSAVYFCASSQSNGNYGYTFGSGTRLTVV.

The rearrangement joins TRBV6-5 to TRBJ2-2; D is unclear. With 10 bases removed from V and 2 bases from J, the gap between germline ends came to 11 bases. The CDR3 has 13 amino acids. CDR1 and CDR2 from the germline V gene are MNHEY and SVGAGI. The chain's CDR3 is CATSDGNTGELFF. The CDR3 coding sequence is TGTGCCACCTCGGACGGAAACACCGGGGAGCTGTTTTTT.

V is TRBV29-1 and J is TRBJ1-2; unclear D gene. The CDR3 runs 11 residues. Germline V lookup: CDR1 SQVTM, CDR2 ANQGSEA. With 6 bases removed from V and 6 bases from J, the gap between germline ends came to 11 bases. The CDR3, as DNA: TGCAGCGTCTCTCAGTCGCATGGCTACACCTTC. Amino acids: CSVSQSHGYTF. Full variable domain (remainder filled in from reference TRBV29-1 and TRBJ1-2): SAVISQKPSRDICQRGTSLTIQCQVDSQVTMMFWYRQQPGQSLTLIATANQGSEATYESGFVIDKFPISRPNLTFSTLTVSNMSPEDSSIYLCSVSQSHGYTFGSGTRLTVV.

The V and J genes are TRBV11-3 and TRBJ1-2; D gene uncertain. CDR3 length: 16 amino acids. The germline CDR1 and CDR2 sequences are SGHNT and YENEEA. Deletions cut 9 bases from V and 6 bases from J, with 26 bases between. CDR3 bases: TGTGCCAGAACGGAACCCCTCAGGTTGCTACGTGATGGCTACACCTTC. It is translated as CARTEPLRLLRDGYTF.

The gene calls are TRBV28 and TRBJ1-1, with D unresolved. The CDR3 extends over 13 amino acids. Trimming cost V 2 bases and J 1 base, with 5 bases left between them. Germline V lookup: CDR1 MDHEN, CDR2 SYDVKM. Here the CDR3 reads CASSLNGNTEAFF. The DNA for the CDR3 is TGTGCCAGCAGTTTAAACGGGAACACTGAAGCTTTCTTT. Supplemented by reference TRBV28 and TRBJ1-1, the full variable domain reads DVKVTQSSRYLVKRTGEKVFLECVQDMDHENMFWYRQDPGLGLRLIYFSYDVKMKEKGDIPEGYSVSREKKERFSLILESASTNQTSMYLCASSLNGNTEAFFGQGTRLTVV.

V is TRBV28 and J is TRBJ2-7; no clear D gene. This CDR3 region has 13 residues. V shed 2 bases and J shed 2 bases, with 7 bases lying between them. Germline CDR1 is MDHEN and CDR2 is SYDVKM. The CDR3 DNA reads as TGTGCCAGCAGTTTAGGGCTAACCTACGAGCAGTACTTC. It codes for CASSLGLTYEQYF.

This clone was counted a single time. The chain couples TRBV4-3 to TRBJ2-2; D not resolved. CDR1 LGHNA and CDR2 YSLEER come from the germline V gene. V lost 3 bases and J 7 bases, leaving 12 bases between the germline ends. The CDR3 is 14 residues long. The CDR3 nucleotides read TGCGCCAGCAGCCAGATAGTGGGAATCGGGGAGCTGTTTTTT. Encoded protein: CASSQIVGIGELFF.

This chain connects TRBV6-5 to TRBJ2-7, with 8 bases lining up with TRBD1. The CDR3 length is 13 residues. The germline gives CDR1 MNHEY, CDR2 SVGAGI. V was pared by 7 bases and J by 2 bases, with 4 bases of the junction left unmatched. CDR3 nucleotides: TGTGCCAGCAACGGACAGGGCACCTACGAGCAGTACTTC. Protein sequence: CASNGQGTYEQYF.

The genes are TRBV10-3 and TRBJ1-4; 8 nucleotides line up with TRBD1. The CDR3 is made up of 15 amino acids. Trimming at V came to 0 bases and at J to 7 bases, leaving 4 bases not matched to a gene. The germline V gene encodes CDR1 ENHRY and CDR2 SYGVKD. CDR3 sequence: CAISESQGAIEKLFF. DNA of the CDR3: TGTGCCATCAGTGAGTCTCAGGGGGCGATTGAAAAACTGTTTTTT.

V gene TRBV5-8 combines with J gene TRBJ2-7, with 8 bases aligning to TRBD2. CDR1 is SGHTS, CDR2 YDEGEE, per germline. The CDR3 consists of 12 residues. Trimming cost V 0 bases and J 8 bases; bases outside gene matches: 1. This chain's CDR3 is CASSLGLAKQYF. DNA of the CDR3: TGTGCCAGCAGCTTGGGACTAGCGAAGCAGTACTTC.

The V gene is TRBV5-1, the J gene TRBJ1-1; possibly TRBD1 for D (6 bases). V was cut by 4 bases and J by 1 base, with 14 bases left in between. The V gene's germline CDR1 is SGHRS and CDR2 YFSETQ. This CDR3 has 15 amino acids. The CDR3 here is CASSPGGQRNTEAFF. DNA for the CDR3: TGCGCCAGCAGCCCCGGAGGACAGAGGAACACTGAAGCTTTCTTT.

This sequence joins TRBV28 and TRBJ2-2; the match to TRBD1 covers 8 bases. The CDR3 is 15 residues long. CDR1 is MDHEN and CDR2 is SYDVKM in the germline V gene. V dropped 4 bases and J dropped 5; count of bases not matched to a gene: 6. Written as DNA, the CDR3 is TGTGCCAGCAGTTCAGGGGACAGGACTACCGGGGAGCTGTTTTTT. It specifies CASSSGDRTTGELFF. Supplemented by reference TRBV28 and TRBJ2-2, the full variable domain reads DVKVTQSSRYLVKRTGEKVFLECVQDMDHENMFWYRQDPGLGLRLIYFSYDVKMKEKGDIPEGYSVSREKKERFSLILESASTNQTSMYLCASSSGDRTTGELFFGEGSRLTVL.

The chain links TRBV15 to TRBJ2-5, with TRBD1 matching over 7 bases. The CDR3 runs 14 residues. The V segment lost 1 base and the J segment 5 bases; nucleotides outside the gene matches: 4. Per germline, CDR1 LNHNV and CDR2 YYDKDF (reference sequence). CDR3 sequence reads: CATSRVRGYETQYF. The DNA of the CDR3 is TGTGCCACCAGCAGAGTCAGGGGGTACGAGACCCAGTACTTC. The full variable domain, with the rest looked up from reference TRBV15 and TRBJ2-5, is DAMVIQNPRYQVTQFGKPVTLSCSQTLNHNVMYWYQQKSSQAPKLLFHYYDKDFNNEADTPDNFQSRRPNTSFCFLDIRSPGLGDTAMYLCATSRVRGYETQYFGPGTRLLVL.

The chain joins TRBV19 to TRBJ2-6, with D possibly matching TRBD1 (6 bases). This CDR3 spans 17 amino acids. V lost 1 base and J 0 bases, leaving 10 bases between the germline ends. Germline assignment: CDR1 LNHDA and CDR2 SQIVND (reference sequence). The CDR3 DNA reads as TGTGCCAGTAGTATAGGGCAGGGGCGCTCTGGGGCCAACGTCCTGACTTTC. This translates into CASSIGQGRSGANVLTF.

This chain links TRBV2 with TRBJ2-7, with 10 positions matching TRBD1. The germline CDR1 and CDR2 sequences are SNHLY and FYNNEI. The CDR3 contains 13 residues. J was trimmed by 0 bases and V by 10 bases; bases with no gene match: 3. The CDR3 bases are TGTGCCAAGCGGACAGGGGGCTCCTACGAGCAGTACTTC. The encoded protein is CAKRTGGSYEQYF.

The genes are TRBV5-1 and TRBJ1-5; D might be TRBD1 (5 bases). Trimming removed 0 bases from V and 5 bases from J, with 12 bases in between. This CDR3 is built from 15 residues. Per the germline V gene, CDR1 is SGHRS and CDR2 is YFSETQ. CDR3 in amino acids: CASSLAGASYQPQHF. The CDR3 nucleotides read TGCGCCAGCAGCTTGGCCGGGGCAAGCTATCAGCCCCAGCATTTT.

This clone was seen only once. The chain has TRBV15 and TRBJ2-7, with 7 nucleotides matching TRBD2. Germline CDR1 and CDR2: LNHNV and YYDKDF (reference sequence). V lost 3 bases and J lost 4; bases outside the gene matches: 9. The CDR3 runs 15 residues. Here the CDR3 DNA reads TGTGCCACCAGCAGCCGGGACTATTTCCCTTACGAGCAGTACTTC. Translating gives CATSSRDYFPYEQYF.

The CDR3 sequence: CASSDRLGADTEAFF. CDR3 sequence (DNA): TGTGCCAGCAGTGATAGGTTGGGCGCCGACACTGAAGCTTTCTTT. The V and J genes are TRBV2 and TRBJ1-1, with D uncertain. The V gene's germline CDR1 is SNHLY and CDR2 FYNNEI. Deletions cut 3 bases from V and 3 bases from J, with 14 bases between. The CDR3 spans 15 residues.

The rearrangement uses TRBV2 and TRBJ1-5; tentative D call: TRBD1 (6 bases). CDR3 size: 16 residues. V dropped 3 bases and J dropped 2 bases, with 14 bases sitting between them. CDR1 is SNHLY and CDR2 is FYNNEI in the germline V gene. CDR3 amino acids: CASSERGLVGNQPQHF. CDR3 in DNA: TGTGCCAGCAGTGAGCGGGGGCTAGTTGGCAATCAGCCCCAGCATTTT.

The J gene is TRBJ1-2, the V gene TRBV3-1 (or the pseudogene TRBV3-2); D is ambiguous. CDR1 LGHDT and CDR2 YNNKEL come from the germline V gene (reference sequence). Trimming shortened V by 0 bases and J by 8 bases, and 7 bases separated the two germline ends. The CDR3 extends over 12 amino acids. The CDR3 DNA reads as TGTGCCAGCAGCCAAGAAGCGCTCGGCTACACCTTC. Its protein is CASSQEALGYTF.

The chain has TRBV6-2 or TRBV6-3 and TRBJ2-6; D gene unclear. The CDR3 spans 18 residues. Trimming stripped 4 bases from V and 2 bases from J, with 18 bases between. CDR1 and CDR2 (germline): MNHEY, SVGEGT. DNA of the CDR3: TGTGCCAGCAGTTGGATGAGGAACTCTTCAGCTGGGGCCAACGTCCTGACTTTC. Translated, it gives CASSWMRNSSAGANVLTF.

About this clone: Other nucleotide sequences from this sample produce the same CDR3. The rearrangement joins TRBV28 to TRBJ2-5, with 7 bases identical to TRBD1. Germline loops: CDR1 MDHEN, CDR2 SYDVKM. The V and J ends lost 6 bases and 4 bases, in that order; junction bases with no gene match: 17. This CDR3 contains 17 residues. CDR3 in amino acids: CASSLRPPGQLRETQYF. The CDR3 nucleotides are TGTGCCAGCAGCCTGCGCCCACCGGGACAGTTAAGAGAGACCCAGTACTTC. The full variable domain, rest sourced from reference TRBV28 and TRBJ2-5, is DVKVTQSSRYLVKRTGEKVFLECVQDMDHENMFWYRQDPGLGLRLIYFSYDVKMKEKGDIPEGYSVSREKKERFSLILESASTNQTSMYLCASSLRPPGQLRETQYFGPGTRLLVL.

The J gene is TRBJ1-6, the V gene TRBV7-8, with D hard to call. The CDR3 extends over 15 amino acids. Trimming cost V 1 base and J 9 bases, with 13 bases left between them. Germline loops: CDR1 SGHVS, CDR2 FQNEAQ. CDR3 residues: CASSLVSASRSPLHF. As DNA, the CDR3 is TGTGCCAGCAGCTTAGTCTCGGCCTCTCGTTCACCCCTCCACTTT. Full variable domain (outside the CDR3, taken from reference TRBV7-8 and TRBJ1-6): GAGVSQSPRYKVAKRGQDVALRCDPISGHVSLFWYQQALGQGPEFLTYFQNEAQLDKSGLPSDRFFAERPEGSVSTLKIQRTQQEDSAVYLCASSLVSASRSPLHFGNGTRLTVT.